This TCR beta chain was sequenced during a study of control samples from healthy donors and cancer patients. Sequenced by immunoSEQ multiplex PCR; TCRdb stores in-frame clones only, minus some. Here the sample spans about 130,000 clones, just over 90% being singletons. Trimming stripped 6 bases from V and 3 bases from J, with 18 bases between. This CDR3 has 15 residues. Per the germline V gene, CDR1 is MDHEN and CDR2 is SYDVKM. The sequence was obtained from a man over 45 with head and neck cancer. The J gene is TRBJ2-7, the V gene TRBV28; D assignment may be TRBD1 or TRBD2 (5 bases each). The specimen was PBMCs. As DNA, the CDR3 is TGTGCCAGCAGAGTTCTAGGGGAGTCTAGCTACGAGCAGTACTTC. It codes for CASRVLGESSYEQYF.